The T cell receptor (beta chain) described here comes from a study of cytomegalovirus exposure and HLA in healthy donors. Study summary: Genetic ancestry analysis placed over 65% of the approximately 390 donors that were genotyped in the Caucasian-associated cluster. Points from the study as a whole: About 87% or about 30% of the time was how often most TCR beta V segments were productive, according to an earlier analysis.

Germline V gene sequence: CDR1 SGHDN, CDR2 FVKESK. The CDR3 contains 16 residues. V lost 0 bases, J lost 8 bases, and 11 bases stayed unmatched. The PCR was carried out with 60 Vbeta primers and 13 Jbeta primers. Generated by immunoSEQ multiplex PCR, the TCRdb table keeps only in-frame clones and is missing some. The profile shows 180,000 or so clones, over 65% of them singletons. Concerning this clone: As yet, its antigen is unknown.

This sequence was found in a female donor in good health and CMV-seronegative. V and J are TRBV14 and TRBJ2-3; the match to TRBD2 covers 7 bases. The sample consisted of PBMCs. The CDR3 coding sequence is TGTGCCAGCAGCCAAGATGGGAGGGCAGGACCCCTTACGCAGTATTTT. It codes for CASSQDGRAGPLTQYF.